This entry describes one T cell receptor (beta chain). This sample stems from a study of shared T cell receptors in the human thymus. The V end lost 0 bases, the J end lost 1 base, and 10 bases lay between the germline ends. CDR1 and CDR2 from the germline V gene are LGHNA and YSLEER. This CDR3 is 16 amino acids long. Assay used: immunoSEQ multiplex PCR; TCRdb lists only in-frame clones, some missing. The sample includes roughly 68,000 clones, about 96% of them seen just once. The clonotype comes from a human donor. What was sequenced was thymocytes. V usage is TRBV4-3 and J usage is TRBJ1-5; D not resolved. The CDR3 coding sequence is TGCGCCAGCAGCCAAGAGTTCGTACCGAGCAATCAGCCCCAGCATTTT. Protein: CASSQEFVPSNQPQHF.